This T cell receptor beta chain was identified during a study of T cell changes during pregnancy in multiple sclerosis. Produced via immunoSEQ multiplex PCR; TCRdb's table is partial and in-frame only. The sample lists 90,000 to 100,000 clones, 80% to 95% seen once, with about 4.5% in the top ten. The V and J ends lost 6 bases and 7 bases, in that order; junction bases with no gene match: 9. The germline V gene has CDR1 SGHRS and CDR2 YFSETQ. The CDR3 spans 14 residues. This TCR came from a female donor with multiple sclerosis, enrolled in a pregnancy study. The material sequenced was peripheral blood, taken in the first trimester of pregnancy. This chain connects TRBV5-1 to TRBJ2-7, with TRBD1 identical over 11 bases. The CDR3 bases are TGCGCCAGCACGGAGGGACAGGGGGATGAAGAGCAGTACTTC. Its protein product is CASTEGQGDEEQYF.